This TCR beta chain was identified in a study of cytomegalovirus exposure and HLA in healthy donors. Overall study results and limits: Rarity characterized most TCR sequences, yet some public TCRs appeared in many donors. In vitro testing confirmed three CMV-associated chains as specific for CMV antigens. According to a later analysis, TCR clusters from the first cohort tended to co-occur in the roughly 120 validation repertoires.

J lost 6 bases, V lost 6 bases, and 5 bases had no gene match. The germline gives CDR1 MNHEY, CDR2 SMNVEV (reference sequence). This CDR3 is built from 13 residues. This table comes from immunoSEQ multiplex PCR, and its TCRdb copy is limited to in-frame clones, with some not included. The profile covers around 190,000 clones, with around 84% appearing a single time and 16% taken by the ten largest. With regard to this clone: Its antigen is unknown.

This receptor was identified in a man aged 18 to 29 in good health and CMV-seropositive. The chain combines TRBV27 with TRBJ2-7, with 10 nucleotides matching TRBD2. Material for sequencing was PBMCs. The CDR3, as DNA: TGTGCCAGCAGGGTAGCGGGGGGTCGCGAGCAGTACTTC. It translates to CASRVAGGREQYF.